These 4 T cell receptor beta chains share one sample of origin, sequenced in a study of early T cells in non-severe SARS-CoV-2 infection. TCRdb analysed the 5' RACE reads with MiXCR anew, one entry per CDR3 protein. The profile shows tens of thousands of distinct CDR3 sequences, roughly an eighth of them singletons. Sequenced input: whole blood. The receptors here all came from an adult who was a healthcare worker with PCR-confirmed SARS-CoV-2 infection or an uninfected control (not recorded which).

This clonotype was observed at least ten times. V gene TRBV5-1 combines with J gene TRBJ2-3, with D maybe TRBD2 (5 bases). The germline V and J ends were trimmed by 5 bases and 0 bases, with 13 bases remaining between them. Germline V gene lookup returns CDR1 SGHRS and CDR2 YFSETQ. This CDR3 is 15 amino acids long. CDR3 region: CASRPLGSSTDTQYF. The CDR3 DNA reads as TGCGCCAGCAGGCCCCTAGGGAGTAGCACAGATACGCAGTATTTT.

The chain combines TRBV29-1 with TRBJ2-7; D call uncertain. Trimming left V 4 bases short and J 4 bases short, with 8 bases between. CDR1 SQVTM and CDR2 ANQGSEA come from the germline V gene. The CDR3 runs 11 residues. The CDR3 DNA follows: TGCAGCGTTGGGGTTGGATACGAGCAGTACTTC. Translated, it gives CSVGVGYEQYF.

This clonotype was observed a handful of times. This rearrangement joins TRBV20-1 to TRBJ2-1, with 10 bases lining up with TRBD2. Trimming at V came to 5 bases and at J to 0 bases, leaving 10 bases not matched to a gene. The CDR3 contains 17 residues. CDR1 is DFQATT and CDR2 is SNEGSKA in the germline V gene (reference sequence). The CDR3 DNA is TGCAGTGCTCTACATAGCGGGAGGCCGAGCTCCTACAATGAGCAGTTCTTC. Amino acids: CSALHSGRPSSYNEQFF.

The chain employs TRBV4-1 and TRBJ2-4, with 7 bases lining up with TRBD2. The length of the CDR3 is 17 residues. Per germline, CDR1 MGHRA and CDR2 YSYEKL. V shed 1 base, J shed 2 bases, and the junction held 8 bases outside the gene matches. The CDR3 loop reads CASSQGWAGDPKNIQYF. CDR3 DNA sequence: TGCGCCAGCAGCCAAGGCTGGGCGGGAGACCCCAAAAACATTCAGTACTTC.